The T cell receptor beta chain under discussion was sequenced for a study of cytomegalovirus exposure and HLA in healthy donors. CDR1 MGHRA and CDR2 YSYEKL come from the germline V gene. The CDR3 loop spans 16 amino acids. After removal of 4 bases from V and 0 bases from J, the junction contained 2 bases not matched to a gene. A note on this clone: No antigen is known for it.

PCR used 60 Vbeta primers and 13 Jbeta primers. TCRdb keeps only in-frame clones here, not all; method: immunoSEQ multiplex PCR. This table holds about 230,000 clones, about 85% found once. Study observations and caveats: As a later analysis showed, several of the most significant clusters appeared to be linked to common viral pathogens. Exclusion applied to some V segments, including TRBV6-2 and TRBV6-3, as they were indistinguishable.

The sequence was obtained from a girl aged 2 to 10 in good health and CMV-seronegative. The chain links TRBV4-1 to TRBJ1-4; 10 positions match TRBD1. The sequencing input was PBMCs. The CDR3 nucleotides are TGCGCCAGCAGCCTCGGACAGGGGGCAACTAATGAAAAACTGTTTTTT. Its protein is CASSLGQGATNEKLFF.